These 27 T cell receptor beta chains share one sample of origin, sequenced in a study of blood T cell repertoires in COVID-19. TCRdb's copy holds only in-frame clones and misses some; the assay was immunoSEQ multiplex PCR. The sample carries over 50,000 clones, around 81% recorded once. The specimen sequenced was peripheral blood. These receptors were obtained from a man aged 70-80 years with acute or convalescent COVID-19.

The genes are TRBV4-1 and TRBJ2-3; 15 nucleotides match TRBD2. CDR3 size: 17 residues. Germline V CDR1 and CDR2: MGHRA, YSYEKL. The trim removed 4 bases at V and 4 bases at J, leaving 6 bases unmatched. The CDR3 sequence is CASSRSGLAGGSDTQYF. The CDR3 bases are TGCGCCAGCAGCCGATCCGGACTAGCGGGGGGGTCAGATACGCAGTATTTT.

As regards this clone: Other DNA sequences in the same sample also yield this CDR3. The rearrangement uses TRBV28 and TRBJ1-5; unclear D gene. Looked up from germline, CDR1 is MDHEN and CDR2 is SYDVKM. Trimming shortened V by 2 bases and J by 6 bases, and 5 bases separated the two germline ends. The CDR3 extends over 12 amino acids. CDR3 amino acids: CASSLLGQPQHF. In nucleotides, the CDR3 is TGTGCCAGCAGTTTACTAGGTCAGCCCCAGCATTTT.

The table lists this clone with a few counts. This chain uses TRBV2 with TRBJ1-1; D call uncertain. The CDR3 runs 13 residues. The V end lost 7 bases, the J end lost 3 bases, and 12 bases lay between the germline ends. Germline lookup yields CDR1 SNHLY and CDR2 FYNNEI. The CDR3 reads CASTVAVDTEAFF. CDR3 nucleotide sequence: TGTGCCAGCACTGTTGCGGTGGACACTGAAGCTTTCTTT.

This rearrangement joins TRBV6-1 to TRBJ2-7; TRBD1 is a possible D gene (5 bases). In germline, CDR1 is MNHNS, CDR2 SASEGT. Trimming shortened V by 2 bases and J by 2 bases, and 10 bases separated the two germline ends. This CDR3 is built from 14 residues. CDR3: CASSEWGTTYEQYF. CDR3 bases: TGTGCCAGCAGTGAATGGGGCACAACCTACGAGCAGTACTTC.

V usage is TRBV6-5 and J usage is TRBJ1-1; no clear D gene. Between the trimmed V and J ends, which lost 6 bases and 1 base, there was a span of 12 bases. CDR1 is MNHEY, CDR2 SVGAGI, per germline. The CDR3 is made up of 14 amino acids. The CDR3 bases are TGTGCCAGCAGAATCCCCGGAGGGAACACTGAAGCTTTCTTT. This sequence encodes CASRIPGGNTEAFF.

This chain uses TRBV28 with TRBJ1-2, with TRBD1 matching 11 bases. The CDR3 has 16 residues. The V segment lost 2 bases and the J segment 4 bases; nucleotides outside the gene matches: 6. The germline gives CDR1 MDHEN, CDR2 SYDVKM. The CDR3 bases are TGTGCCAGCAGTTTAGTGGGACAGGGGGTAGGCTATGGCTACACCTTC. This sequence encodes CASSLVGQGVGYGYTF.

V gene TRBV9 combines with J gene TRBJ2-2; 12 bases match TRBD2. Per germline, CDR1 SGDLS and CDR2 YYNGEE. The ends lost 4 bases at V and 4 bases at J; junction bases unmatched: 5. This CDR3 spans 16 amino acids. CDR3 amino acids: CASSFGLAGSTGELFF. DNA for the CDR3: TGTGCCAGCAGCTTTGGACTAGCGGGGAGCACCGGGGAGCTGTTTTTT.

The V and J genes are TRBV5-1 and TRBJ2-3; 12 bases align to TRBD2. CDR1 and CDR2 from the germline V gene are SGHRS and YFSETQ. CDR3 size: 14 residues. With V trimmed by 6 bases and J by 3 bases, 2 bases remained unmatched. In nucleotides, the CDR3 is TGCGCCAGCACTAGCGGGGGGGGAACAGATACGCAGTATTTT. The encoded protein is CASTSGGGTDTQYF.

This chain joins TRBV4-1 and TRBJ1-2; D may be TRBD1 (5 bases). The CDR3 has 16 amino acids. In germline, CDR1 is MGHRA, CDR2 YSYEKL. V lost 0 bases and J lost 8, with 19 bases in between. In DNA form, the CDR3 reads TGCGCCAGCAGCCAAGAAACTCTTGGGGCGGGGCAAGGCTACACCTTC. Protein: CASSQETLGAGQGYTF.

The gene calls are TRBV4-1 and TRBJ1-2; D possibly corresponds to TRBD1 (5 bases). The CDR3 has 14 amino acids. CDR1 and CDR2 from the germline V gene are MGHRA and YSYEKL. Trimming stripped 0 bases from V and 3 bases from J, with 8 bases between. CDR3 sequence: CASSQDQGYYGYTF. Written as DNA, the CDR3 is TGCGCCAGCAGCCAAGATCAGGGATACTATGGCTACACCTTC.

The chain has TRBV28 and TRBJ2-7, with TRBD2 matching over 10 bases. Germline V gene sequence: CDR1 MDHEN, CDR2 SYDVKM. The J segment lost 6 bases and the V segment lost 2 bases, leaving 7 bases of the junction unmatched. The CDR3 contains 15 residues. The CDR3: CASSLQLAGVGEQYF. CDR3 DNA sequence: TGTGCCAGCAGTTTACAGCTAGCGGGGGTAGGCGAGCAGTACTTC.

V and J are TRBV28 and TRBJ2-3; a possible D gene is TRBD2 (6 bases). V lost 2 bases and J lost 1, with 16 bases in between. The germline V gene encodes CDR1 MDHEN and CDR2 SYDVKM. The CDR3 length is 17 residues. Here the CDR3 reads CASSLNPWGVGTDTQYF. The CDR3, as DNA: TGTGCCAGCAGTTTAAACCCTTGGGGGGTGGGCACAGATACGCAGTATTTT.

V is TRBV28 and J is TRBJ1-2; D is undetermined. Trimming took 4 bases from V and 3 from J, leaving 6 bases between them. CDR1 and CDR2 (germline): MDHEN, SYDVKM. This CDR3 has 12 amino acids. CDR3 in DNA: TGTGCCAGCAGTTCCGGGTACTATGGCTACACCTTC. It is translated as CASSSGYYGYTF.

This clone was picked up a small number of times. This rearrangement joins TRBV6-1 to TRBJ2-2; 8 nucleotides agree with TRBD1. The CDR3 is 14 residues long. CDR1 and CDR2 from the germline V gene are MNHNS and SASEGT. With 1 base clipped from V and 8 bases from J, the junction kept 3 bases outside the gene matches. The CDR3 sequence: CASSEGQGRGELFF. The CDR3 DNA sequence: TGTGCCAGCAGTGAAGGACAGGGGAGAGGGGAGCTGTTTTTT.

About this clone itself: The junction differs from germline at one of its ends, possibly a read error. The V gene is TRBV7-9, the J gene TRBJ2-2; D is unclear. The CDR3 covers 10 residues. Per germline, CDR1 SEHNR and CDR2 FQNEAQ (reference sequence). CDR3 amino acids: CASSQVMDPF. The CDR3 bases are TGTGCCAGCAGCCAGGTCATGGATCCTTTT.

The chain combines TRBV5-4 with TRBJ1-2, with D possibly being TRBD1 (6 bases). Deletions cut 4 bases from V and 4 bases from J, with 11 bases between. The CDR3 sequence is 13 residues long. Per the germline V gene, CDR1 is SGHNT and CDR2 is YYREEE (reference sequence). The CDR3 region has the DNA TGTGCCAGCAGCCTGGACAGTCTCTATGGCTACACCTTC. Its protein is CASSLDSLYGYTF.

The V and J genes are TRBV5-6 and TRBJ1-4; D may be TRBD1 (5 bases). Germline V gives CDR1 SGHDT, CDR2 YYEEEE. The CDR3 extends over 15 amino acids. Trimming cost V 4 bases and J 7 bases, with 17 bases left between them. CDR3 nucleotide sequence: TGTGCCAGCAGCCCCCAGGGCCTCGCGGCTGAAAAACTGTTTTTT. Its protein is CASSPQGLAAEKLFF.

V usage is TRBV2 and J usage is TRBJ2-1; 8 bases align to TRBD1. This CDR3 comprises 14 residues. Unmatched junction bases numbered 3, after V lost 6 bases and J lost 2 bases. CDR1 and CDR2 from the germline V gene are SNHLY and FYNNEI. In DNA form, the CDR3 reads TGTGCCAGCAGCGAGGGACAGGCCTACAATGAGCAGTTCTTC. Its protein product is CASSEGQAYNEQFF.

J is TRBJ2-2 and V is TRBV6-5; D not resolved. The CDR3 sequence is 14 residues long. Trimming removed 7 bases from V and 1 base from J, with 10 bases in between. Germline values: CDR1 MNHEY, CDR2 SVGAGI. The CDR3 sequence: CASNYLGNTGELFF. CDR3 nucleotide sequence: TGTGCCAGCAACTACCTCGGGAACACCGGGGAGCTGTTTTTT.

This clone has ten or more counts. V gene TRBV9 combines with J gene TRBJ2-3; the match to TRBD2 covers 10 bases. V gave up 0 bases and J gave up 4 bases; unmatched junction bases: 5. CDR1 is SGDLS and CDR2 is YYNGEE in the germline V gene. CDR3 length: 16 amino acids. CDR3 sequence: CASSVAPSGGADTQYF. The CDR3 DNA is TGTGCCAGCAGCGTAGCTCCTAGCGGGGGTGCAGATACGCAGTATTTT.

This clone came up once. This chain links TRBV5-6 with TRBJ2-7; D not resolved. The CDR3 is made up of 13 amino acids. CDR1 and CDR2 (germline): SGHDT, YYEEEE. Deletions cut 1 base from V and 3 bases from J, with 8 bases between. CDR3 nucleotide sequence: TGTGCCAGCAGCTTGATCCCGGGCTACGAGCAGTACTTC. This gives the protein CASSLIPGYEQYF. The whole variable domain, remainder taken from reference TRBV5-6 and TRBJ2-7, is DAGVTQSPTHLIKTRGQQVTLRCSPKSGHDTVSWYQQALGQGPQFIFQYYEEEERQRGNFPDRFSGHQFPNYSSELNVNALLLGDSALYLCASSLIPGYEQYFGPGTRLTVT.

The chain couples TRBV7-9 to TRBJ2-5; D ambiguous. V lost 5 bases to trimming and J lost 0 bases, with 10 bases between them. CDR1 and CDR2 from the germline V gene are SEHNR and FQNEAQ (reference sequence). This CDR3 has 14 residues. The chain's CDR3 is CASSPRWYQETQYF. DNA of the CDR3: TGTGCCAGCAGCCCTAGGTGGTACCAAGAGACCCAGTACTTC.

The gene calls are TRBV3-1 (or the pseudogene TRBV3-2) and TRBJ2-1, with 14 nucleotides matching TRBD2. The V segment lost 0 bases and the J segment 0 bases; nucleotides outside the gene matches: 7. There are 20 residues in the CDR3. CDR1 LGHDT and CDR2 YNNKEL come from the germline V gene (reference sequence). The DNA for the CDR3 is TGTGCCAGCAGCCAAGATTTGGGACTAGCGGGGGCCAGCTCCTACAATGAGCAGTTCTTC. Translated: CASSQDLGLAGASSYNEQFF.

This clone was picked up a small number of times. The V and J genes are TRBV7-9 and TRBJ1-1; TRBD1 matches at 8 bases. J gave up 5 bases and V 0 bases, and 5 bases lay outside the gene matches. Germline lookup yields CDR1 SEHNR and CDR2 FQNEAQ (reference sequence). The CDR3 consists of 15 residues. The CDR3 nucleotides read TGTGCCAGCAGCTTAGCTTACAGGGGGAGAACTGAAGCTTTCTTT. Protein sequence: CASSLAYRGRTEAFF.

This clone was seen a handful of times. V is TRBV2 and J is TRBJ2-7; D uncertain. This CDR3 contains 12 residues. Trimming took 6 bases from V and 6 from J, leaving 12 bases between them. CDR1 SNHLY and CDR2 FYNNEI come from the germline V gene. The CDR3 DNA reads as TGTGCCAGCAGGGAATGGGCCACCGAGCAGTACTTC. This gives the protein CASREWATEQYF.

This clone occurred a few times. CDR3 in amino acids: CASSEAWEGRTPYEQYF. The CDR3 DNA reads TGTGCCAGCAGTGAAGCTTGGGAGGGTAGGACCCCCTACGAGCAGTACTTC. The chain couples TRBV2 to TRBJ2-7, with 7 nucleotides matching TRBD2. Germline V CDR1 and CDR2: SNHLY, FYNNEI. J was trimmed by 2 bases and V by 0 bases; bases with no gene match: 10. The CDR3 sequence is 17 residues long.

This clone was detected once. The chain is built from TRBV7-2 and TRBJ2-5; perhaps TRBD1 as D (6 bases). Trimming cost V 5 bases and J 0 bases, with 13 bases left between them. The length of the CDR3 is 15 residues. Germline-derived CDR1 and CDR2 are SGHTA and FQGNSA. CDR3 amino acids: CASSLGTLYQETQYF. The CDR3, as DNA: TGTGCCAGCAGCCTCGGGACATTGTACCAAGAGACCCAGTACTTC.